This entry describes one T cell receptor (beta chain). These data are taken from a study of blood T cells in healthy people across ages. Study summary: Capture via template switching afforded approximately one barcoded beta molecule per two T cells.

Using a J-beta primer mix together with a sample-barcoded 5' primer, a second PCR was run for roughly 6 to 11 cycles. All cDNA molecules were each tagged by a template-switch adaptor with 12 random nucleotides. TCRdb ran MiXCR on the 5' RACE reads and lists one entry per CDR3 protein. The profile shows about a million distinct CDR3 sequences, around 54% of them singletons. V gave up 1 base and J gave up 0 bases, with 19 bases separating them. Germline assignment: CDR1 SGHTA and CDR2 FQGNSA. This CDR3 is 19 amino acids long. This TCR derives from a woman between 55 and 75 years old in good health. The sample was blood. The V call is TRBV7-2, the J call TRBJ2-1; D unresolved. This CDR3 is CASSLGARSDQSSYNEQFF. The CDR3 DNA sequence: TGTGCCAGCAGCTTAGGGGCCCGGAGCGACCAGTCCTCCTACAATGAGCAGTTCTTC.